This T cell receptor beta chain was found in a study of radiation and T cells in renal cell carcinoma. Time point indicated: blood 4 weeks post-SBRT, at nephrectomy. Documented treatment: 15 Gy SBRT to primary tumor, nephrectomy 4 weeks later. Nephrectomy followed 15 Gy stereotactic body radiation by 4 weeks. Blood was sampled at baseline, 2 weeks and 4 weeks after SBRT. Trimming stripped 7 bases from V and 0 bases from J, with 11 bases between. This CDR3 is 14 amino acids long. CDR1 ENHRY and CDR2 SYGVKD come from the germline V gene. Overall study results and limits: In blood, top tumor clones expanded by 2 weeks, shrinking by 4.

Sequenced by immunoSEQ multiplex PCR; TCRdb stores in-frame clones only, minus some. The table lists some 97,000 clones, around 80% of them singletons. Worth noting for this clone: Its antigen is still unknown.

The gene calls are TRBV10-3 and TRBJ2-3, with no clear D. The sequence derives from a man aged 55-75 years with renal cell carcinoma. The sequencing here drew on blood, taken from a patient whose treatment included radiotherapy and nephrectomy. As DNA, the CDR3 is TGTGCCATCACCTTAGGCGGTAGCACAGATACGCAGTATTTT. As protein: CAITLGGSTDTQYF.